These T cell receptor beta chains were read from a single sample in a study of radiation and T cells in renal cell carcinoma. The protocol was immunoSEQ multiplex PCR, while the TCRdb copy is restricted to in-frame clones and leaves out a portion. Among about 150,000 clones listed, 87% were seen once. The source was blood, collected from a patient whose treatment included radiotherapy and nephrectomy. Receptors originate from a woman between 50 and 59 years old with renal cell carcinoma. Each CDR3 is given with its conserved first and last residue. A clone size is listed for some rows: how often the clone was seen (once, few, many), or a class if it is expanded.

. TRBV7-9 CASTLTSGYEQYF
. TRBV5-4 CASSFMVEQFF
. TRBV19 CASTSTGGSSGANVLTF
. TRBV5-6 CASSLSGKTYEQYF
. TRBV7-2 CASSLAPTGAHQPQHF
once TRBV12-5 CASGSGQGTTDTQYF
. TRBV19 CASSRGLAGITDTQYF
. TRBV19 CASSISRHREVNTEAFF
. TRBV19 CASSLPGRYPNTEAFF
. TRBV28 CASSRMTGVTTEAFF
. TRBV6-6 CASRTFRGENEKLFF
. TRBV5-4 CASSLASGLAVYNEQFF
. TRBV7-3 CASSLPRQGLDGYTF
. TRBV19 CASSQGGSVPNEKLFF
. TRBV7-3 CASSLTASTDTQYF
once TRBV29-1 CSVRRAAGLSSYNEQFF
. TRBV13 CASSLMQGSPSGNTIYF
. TRBV7-9 CASSAAGPGYGYTF
once TRBV4-2 CASSQRDQGYGHTF
. TRBV6-1 CASLGGGAKNIQYF
. TRBV2 CASSEEEGLSGYTF
few TRBV5-8 CASSPYTEAFF
. TRBV12-5 CASGLGTGRNTIYF
. TRBV13 CASSLGAGGNTQYF
. TRBV5-1 CASSFRGEETQYF
few TRBV7-8 CASSFLGIDYGYTF
. TRBV5-1 CASSPEGGGRAFF
. TRBV5-1 CASSLNSQGDEKLFF
. TRBV10-2 CASSDPGVTGELFF
. TRBV19 CASSIRDGNTEAFF
. TRBV6-1 CASSGITRSPLHF
. TRBV6-1 CASSEGGGNTEAFF
. TRBV4-3 CASSQYGGHPLYNEQFF
. TRBV7-2 CASSLGPKDTQYF
. TRBV19 CASSIRRLLSGEQFF
. TRBV5-1 CASMRGGSWDTEAFF
. TRBV7-6 CASSLSGNTGELFF
. TRBV9 CASTRQGLNTEAFF
. TRBV9 CASSEGAGGSYEQYF
. TRBV6-1 CASSSADGGLNIQYF
. TRBV7-9 CASSLEGSPQHF
. TRBV5-1 CASKANYGYTF
many TRBV14 CASSHFGGREKLFF
. TRBV9 CASSAAGFSSYNSPLHF
. TRBV5-4 CASSPGTNEQYF
. TRBV19 CASKTGDLSYEQYF
. TRBV4-2 CASSQGRAGVDEQFF
. TRBV9 CASSVDGLRQSGEQYF
. TRBV19 CASSIWTSVGRDEQFF
. TRBV2 CASLAGGLDTQYF
. TRBV4-3 CASSQGQRQGFQETQYF
. TRBV7-9 CASSPRYGGGAWETQYF